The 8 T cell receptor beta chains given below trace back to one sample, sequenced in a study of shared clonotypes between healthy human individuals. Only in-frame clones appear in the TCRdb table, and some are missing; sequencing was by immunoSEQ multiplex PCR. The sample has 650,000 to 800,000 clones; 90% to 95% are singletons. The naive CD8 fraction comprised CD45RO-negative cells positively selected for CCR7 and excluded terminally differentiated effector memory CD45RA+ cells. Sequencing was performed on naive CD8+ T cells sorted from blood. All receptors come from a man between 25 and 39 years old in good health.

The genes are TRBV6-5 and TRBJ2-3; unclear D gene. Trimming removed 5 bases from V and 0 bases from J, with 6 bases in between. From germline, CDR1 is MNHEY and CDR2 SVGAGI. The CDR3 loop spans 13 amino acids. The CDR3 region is CASSIVSTDTQYF. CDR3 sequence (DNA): TGTGCCAGCAGTATAGTAAGCACAGATACGCAGTATTTT.

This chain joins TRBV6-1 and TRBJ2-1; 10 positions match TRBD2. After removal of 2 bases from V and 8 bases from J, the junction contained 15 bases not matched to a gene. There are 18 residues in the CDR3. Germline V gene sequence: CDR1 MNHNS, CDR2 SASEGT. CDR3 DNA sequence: TGTGCCAGCAGTGAAACCAAAAGCGGGAGGGCCAAGGTCCATGAGCAGTTCTTC. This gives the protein CASSETKSGRAKVHEQFF.

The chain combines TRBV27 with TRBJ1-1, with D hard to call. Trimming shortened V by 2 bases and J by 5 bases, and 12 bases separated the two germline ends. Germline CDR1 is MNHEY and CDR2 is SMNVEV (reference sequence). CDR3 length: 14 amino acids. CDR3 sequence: CASSLVLGRTEAFF. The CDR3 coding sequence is TGTGCCAGCAGTTTAGTGTTAGGCAGGACTGAAGCTTTCTTT.

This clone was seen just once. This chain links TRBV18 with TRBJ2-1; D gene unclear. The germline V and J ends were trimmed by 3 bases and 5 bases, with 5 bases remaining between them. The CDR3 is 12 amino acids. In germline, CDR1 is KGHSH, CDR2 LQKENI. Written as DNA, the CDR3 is TGTGCCAGCTCACCCGTAAACAATGAGCAGTTCTTC. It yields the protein CASSPVNNEQFF.

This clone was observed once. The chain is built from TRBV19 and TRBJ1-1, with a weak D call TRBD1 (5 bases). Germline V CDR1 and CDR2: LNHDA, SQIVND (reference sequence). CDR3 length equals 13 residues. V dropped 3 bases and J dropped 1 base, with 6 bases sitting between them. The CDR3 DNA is TGTGCCAGTAGTATTGGGGCGAACACTGAAGCTTTCTTT. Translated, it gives CASSIGANTEAFF. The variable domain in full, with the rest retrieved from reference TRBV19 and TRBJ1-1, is DGGITQSPKYLFRKEGQNVTLSCEQNLNHDAMYWYRQDPGQGLRLIYYSQIVNDFQKGDIAEGYSVSREKKESFPLTVTSAQKNPTAFYLCASSIGANTEAFFGQGTRLTVV.

CDR3 bases: TGTGCCAGCAGCAGGGGAAGTCAGCCCCAGCATTTT. Protein: CASSRGSQPQHF. This chain uses TRBV25-1 with TRBJ1-5, with D tentatively TRBD1 (6 bases). CDR1 MGHDK and CDR2 SYGVNS come from the germline V gene. Trimming removed 6 bases at V and 6 bases at J, with 9 bases between. The length of the CDR3 is 12 residues.

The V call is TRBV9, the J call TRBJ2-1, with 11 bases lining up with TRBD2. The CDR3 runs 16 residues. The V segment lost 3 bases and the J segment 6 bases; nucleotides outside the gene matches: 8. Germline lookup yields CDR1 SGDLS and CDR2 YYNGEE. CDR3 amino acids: CASSAGTSGRSNEQFF. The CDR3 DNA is TGTGCCAGCAGCGCCGGAACTAGCGGGAGATCCAATGAGCAGTTCTTC.

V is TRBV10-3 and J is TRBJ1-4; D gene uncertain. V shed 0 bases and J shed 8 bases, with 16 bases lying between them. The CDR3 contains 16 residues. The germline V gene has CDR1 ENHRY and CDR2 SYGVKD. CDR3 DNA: TGTGCCATCAGTGAGTCGACCCCGGAAGGTGGAGAAAAACTGTTTTTT. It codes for CAISESTPEGGEKLFF.